Each of the 21 T cell receptor beta chains below was sequenced from the same sample in a study of response to subunit inactivated influenza vaccine. In TCRdb, the RT-PCR reads were re-called with MiXCR into one record per CDR3 protein. The sample shows a few hundred thousand distinct CDR3 sequences, roughly 7.9% of them seen only once. The sample in question was PBMCs from blood, obtained about 23 months after vaccination. All receptors derive from a man aged 50 to 75 who received an inactivated influenza vaccine.

Remarks on this clonotype: A much larger clone lies one base from this, so it may be a read error. This chain joins TRBV12-3 or TRBV12-4 and TRBJ1-6; 8 bases map to TRBD1. The CDR3 consists of 15 residues. The CDR3 coding sequence is TGTGCCAGCAGTACAAGCAGACAGGGGAATTCACCCCTCTACTTT. Its protein product is CASSTSRQGNSPLYF.

This clonotype was recorded a few times. The genes are TRBV27 and TRBJ2-2; D may match TRBD1 or TRBD2 (6 bases each). The germline V gene encodes CDR1 MNHEY and CDR2 SMNVEV (reference sequence). Deletions cut 0 bases from V and 7 bases from J, with 9 bases between. The CDR3 extends over 14 amino acids. The CDR3 loop is CASSLSGGHGELFF. CDR3 in DNA: TGTGCCAGCAGTTTATCGGGGGGACACGGGGAGCTGTTTTTT.

CDR3: CASSLGTGGASITNYGYTF. The CDR3 DNA reads as TGTGCCAGCAGCTTAGGGACAGGGGGCGCATCTATTACTAACTATGGCTACACCTTC. The rearrangement joins TRBV11-2 to TRBJ1-2; 11 positions match TRBD1. This CDR3 contains 19 residues. Per germline, CDR1 SGHAT and CDR2 FQNNGV. The junction had 10 bases not matched to a gene; V was cut back by 1 base and J by 0 bases.

This clonotype was seen a few times. This sequence joins TRBV6-5 and TRBJ2-2, with 8 bases matching TRBD2. V shed 2 bases, J shed 6 bases, and the junction held 5 bases outside the gene matches. Germline V gene data show CDR1 as MNHEY and CDR2 as SVGAGI. CDR3 length: 15 residues. DNA of the CDR3: TGTGCCAGCAGTTACGTGCCGGGGGGGGCCGGGGAGCTGTTTTTT. Translation: CASSYVPGGAGELFF.

V and J are TRBV2 and TRBJ2-7; D uncertain. V was shortened by 5 bases and J by 2 bases, with 7 bases between the two germline ends. The CDR3 loop spans 12 amino acids. Looked up from germline, CDR1 is SNHLY and CDR2 is FYNNEI. CDR3 loop: CASSKPTYEQYF. The CDR3 coding sequence is TGTGCCAGCAGTAAGCCTACCTACGAGCAGTACTTC.

In this sample, this clonotype turned up a few times. The genes are TRBV27 and TRBJ2-1; D gene unclear. The CDR3 is 12 amino acids. Germline values: CDR1 MNHEY, CDR2 SMNVEV (reference sequence). Between the trimmed V and J ends, which lost 4 bases and 5 bases, there was a span of 6 bases. CDR3 residues: CASSSPNNEQFF. The CDR3 coding sequence is TGTGCCAGCAGTTCCCCGAACAATGAGCAGTTCTTC.

This clonotype was detected only a few times. The chain employs TRBV6-1 and TRBJ1-5; 10 nucleotides agree with TRBD1. Germline V gene data show CDR1 as MNHNS and CDR2 as SASEGT. The CDR3 has 16 amino acids. V gave up 6 bases and J gave up 9 bases; unmatched junction bases: 14. This CDR3 is CASSPRDRGTFWPQHF. Written as DNA, the CDR3 is TGTGCCAGCAGCCCCCGGGACAGGGGAACATTTTGGCCCCAGCATTTT.

This clonotype was picked up many times. The chain uses TRBV20-1 and TRBJ2-5; D call uncertain. CDR3 size: 10 residues. The V and J ends lost 5 bases and 3 bases respectively, with 4 bases between them. Germline CDR1 DFQATT, CDR2 SNEGSKA (reference sequence). The chain's CDR3 is CSASEETQYF. In nucleotides, the CDR3 is TGCAGTGCTTCAGAAGAGACCCAGTACTTC.

The rearrangement joins TRBV7-2 to TRBJ2-7, with 7 bases fitting TRBD2. From germline, CDR1 is SGHTA and CDR2 FQGNSA. The CDR3 is made up of 14 amino acids. After removal of 5 bases from V and 2 bases from J, the junction contained 6 bases not matched to a gene. CDR3: CASSPQRGAYEQYF. In DNA form, the CDR3 reads TGTGCCAGCAGCCCCCAGCGGGGCGCCTACGAGCAGTACTTC.

This clonotype was recorded at least ten times. V and J are TRBV10-3 and TRBJ2-1; D might be TRBD2 (6 bases). CDR3 length: 15 amino acids. Per germline, CDR1 ENHRY and CDR2 SYGVKD. V dropped 0 bases and J dropped 6 bases, with 12 bases sitting between them. The CDR3 sequence: CAISESTGDFNEQFF. The CDR3 DNA sequence: TGTGCCATCAGTGAGTCAACGGGAGATTTCAATGAGCAGTTCTTC.

This clonotype was found many times. The chain uses TRBV7-9 and TRBJ1-1, with 8 bases identical to TRBD1. The CDR3 consists of 20 residues. Unmatched junction bases numbered 29, after V lost 7 bases and J lost 7 bases. CDR1 and CDR2 from the germline V gene are SEHNR and FQNEAQ (reference sequence). The CDR3 DNA sequence: TGTGCCAGCACCCCCTGGACAGGGCTTAAGGAGGTCAACCCGGAGATTGAAGCTTTCTTT. Amino acid sequence: CASTPWTGLKEVNPEIEAFF.

This clonotype was observed a few times. The CDR3 loop is CASSQEMAGAYEQYF. The DNA for the CDR3 is TGCGCCAGCAGCCAGGAGATGGCAGGGGCCTACGAGCAGTACTTC. The rearrangement uses TRBV4-1 and TRBJ2-7, with D tentatively TRBD1 (6 bases). Per the germline V gene, CDR1 is MGHRA and CDR2 is YSYEKL. The length of the CDR3 is 15 residues. V lost 3 bases and J lost 2, with 14 bases in between.

This clonotype has a count of ten or more. The gene calls are TRBV6-2 or TRBV6-3 and TRBJ2-7, with TRBD1 matching over 8 bases. J gave up 0 bases and V 6 bases, and 4 bases lay outside the gene matches. There are 14 residues in the CDR3. The V gene's germline CDR1 is MNHEY and CDR2 SVGEGT. CDR3 in amino acids: CASRTGTGSYEQYF. The CDR3 DNA is TGTGCCAGCAGAACCGGGACAGGCTCCTACGAGCAGTACTTC.

This clonotype has just a few counts. This rearrangement joins TRBV29-1 to TRBJ1-2; the match to TRBD1 covers 7 bases. Germline V gene data show CDR1 as SQVTM and CDR2 as ANQGSEA. After removal of 5 bases from V and 9 bases from J, the junction contained 6 bases not matched to a gene. The CDR3 spans 11 residues. The CDR3 spells CSVTGEARYTF. Written as DNA, the CDR3 is TGCAGCGTTACAGGGGAGGCTCGCTACACCTTC.

At least ten counts were recorded for this clonotype. This chain uses TRBV12-3 or TRBV12-4 with TRBJ1-5; D may be TRBD1 (6 bases). This CDR3 comprises 13 residues. V lost 3 bases to trimming and J lost 7 bases, with 10 bases between them. Written as DNA, the CDR3 is TGTGCCAGCAGTTTTGGGACATTACAGCCCCAGCATTTT. Translated: CASSFGTLQPQHF.

The chain joins TRBV12-3 or TRBV12-4 to TRBJ2-7, with D tentatively TRBD1 (7 bases). The V end lost 8 bases, the J end lost 6 bases, and 20 bases lay between the germline ends. There are 14 residues in the CDR3. The CDR3 nucleotides read TGTGCCAGCTCGACCGACAGGGAGGTCGGCGAGCAGTACTTC. This encodes CASSTDREVGEQYF.

The genes are TRBV7-6 and TRBJ2-4; D gene unclear. V shed 1 base and J shed 1 base, with 5 bases lying between them. The CDR3 has 14 residues. Per the germline V gene, CDR1 is SGHVS and CDR2 is FNYEAQ. In DNA, the CDR3 is TGTGCCAGCAGCTTAGGGTACGCCAAAAACATTCAGTACTTC. This codes for CASSLGYAKNIQYF.

The CDR3 nucleotides are TGCAGTGCCGAAGGCTTAGCGGGAGGAGAGACCCAGTACTTC. It encodes CSAEGLAGGETQYF. The rearrangement uses TRBV20-1 and TRBJ2-5, with 10 bases lining up with TRBD2. Germline V gene sequence: CDR1 DFQATT, CDR2 SNEGSKA (reference sequence). This CDR3 region has 14 residues. V shed 6 bases and J 4 bases; nucleotides not matched to a gene: 8.

The sample holds many counts of this clonotype. This chain joins TRBV29-1 and TRBJ2-3; a possible D gene is TRBD1 (6 bases). The CDR3 loop spans 14 amino acids. With 4 bases removed from V and 4 bases from J, the gap between germline ends came to 15 bases. Germline loops: CDR1 SQVTM, CDR2 ANQGSEA. The CDR3 DNA reads TGCAGCGTTGGGGGACAAGGGAATTCAGATACGCAGTATTTT. Protein: CSVGGQGNSDTQYF.

The chain recombines TRBV27 with TRBJ2-7, with 7 bases matching TRBD1. The CDR3 spans 15 residues. Germline assignment: CDR1 MNHEY and CDR2 SMNVEV (reference sequence). V was clipped by 3 bases and J by 0 bases; unmatched bases: 5. The CDR3 DNA reads TGTGCCAGCAGTTTTGGACAGGCGAACTCCTACGAGCAGTACTTC. Encoded protein: CASSFGQANSYEQYF.

This clonotype was recorded at least ten times. The V gene is TRBV12-3 or TRBV12-4, the J gene TRBJ2-5; perhaps TRBD2 as D (6 bases). The CDR3 covers 13 residues. Trimming took off 3 bases at V and 9 bases at J, with 14 bases between the two ends. The chain's CDR3 is CASSFQRPGAQYF. The CDR3 bases are TGTGCCAGCAGTTTTCAACGGCCGGGGGCCCAGTACTTC.